Below, one TCR beta chain is given with its context. This entry belongs to a study of cytomegalovirus exposure and HLA in healthy donors. PCR primers comprised 60 Vbeta and 13 Jbeta primers. Measured with immunoSEQ multiplex PCR; TCRdb has only the in-frame clones, and not every one. The table includes more than 90,000 clones, about 61% detected once. V was trimmed by 6 bases and J by 7 bases, leaving 15 bases between them. Per germline, CDR1 MDHEN and CDR2 SYDVKM. The CDR3 runs to 14 residues. The specimen was PBMCs. J is TRBJ1-4 and V is TRBV28; TRBD1 might be the D (6 bases). The clonotype comes from a young woman in good health and CMV-seronegative. Written as DNA, the CDR3 is TGTGCCAGCAGACCTCAGGGAGGGGGTGAAAAACTGTTTTTT. It is translated as CASRPQGGGEKLFF.